A selection of T cell receptor beta chains follows, all from one sample in a study of blood T cell repertoires in COVID-19. The method was immunoSEQ multiplex PCR; TCRdb's version includes in-frame clones alone and lacks a portion of them. The top ten hold roughly 5.4% of the sample, which has approximately 100,000 clones, 89% seen once. Sequenced material: peripheral blood. The source is a woman aged 80 or over with active COVID-19. Both conserved end residues are part of each CDR3. A D gene is named only where the DNA matches it firmly. Not every row has a clone size; where given, it reads once, few, many or a size class.

V gene	clone size	D gene	J gene	CDR3 protein	CDR3 DNA
TRBV6-6	NA	TRBD1	TRBJ1-2	CASPSGPGDSYGYTF	TGTGCCAGCCCATCCGGTCCGGGGGACAGCTATGGCTACACCTTC
TRBV9	NA	TRBD2	TRBJ2-1	CASSPRGAGGVNNEQFF	TGTGCCAGCAGCCCCCGAGGGGCGGGAGGAGTCAACAATGAGCAGTTCTTC
TRBV4-1	NA	NA	TRBJ1-4	CASSQYVSEKLFF	TGCGCCAGCAGCCAGTACGTGAGTGAAAAACTGTTTTTT
TRBV28	once	TRBD1	TRBJ2-7	CASSLTGDYEQYF	TGTGCCAGCAGTTTAACAGGGGACTACGAGCAGTACTTC
TRBV19	NA	NA	TRBJ1-4	CASKPRTGSEKLFF	TGTGCCAGTAAGCCCCGAACCGGGAGTGAAAAACTGTTTTTT
TRBV10-3	NA	NA	TRBJ2-7	CAISPSRSGYEQYF	TGTGCCATCAGTCCCTCCCGAAGCGGCTACGAGCAGTACTTC
TRBV11-2	NA	TRBD2	TRBJ2-7	CASSLDGRASGGYEQYF	TGTGCCAGCAGCTTAGATGGCAGAGCTAGCGGGGGCTACGAGCAGTACTTC
TRBV4-2	few	TRBD2	TRBJ2-3	CASSQDLALAGDTQYF	TGTGCCAGCAGCCAAGATCTTGCACTAGCGGGGGATACGCAGTATTTT
TRBV28	NA	NA	TRBJ2-7	CASSSTGGAPYEQYF	TGTGCCAGCAGTTCCACAGGGGGGGCCCCCTACGAGCAGTACTTC
TRBV7-2	NA	NA	TRBJ2-1	CASSWGLPYSNEQFF	TGTGCCAGCAGCTGGGGACTCCCTTATTCCAATGAGCAGTTCTTC
TRBV7-3	NA	NA	TRBJ2-1	CASSSLNSNEQFF	TGTGCCAGCAGCTCCCTTAACAGCAATGAGCAGTTCTTC
TRBV2	NA	NA	TRBJ1-1	CASSDWKGAEAFF	TGTGCCAGCAGTGATTGGAAGGGAGCTGAAGCTTTCTTT
TRBV4-2	NA	TRBD2	TRBJ2-5	CASSQVGREEGETQYF	TGTGCCAGCAGCCAAGTTGGACGGGAGGAGGGAGAGACCCAGTACTTC
TRBV10-1	NA	TRBD2	TRBJ2-1	CASRKSRGEHNEQFF	TGCGCCAGCAGGAAATCCCGGGGGGAGCACAATGAGCAGTTCTTC
TRBV21-1	NA	NA	TRBJ2-7	CASSKDTGSAYEQYF	TGTGCCAGCAGCAAAGATACAGGGAGCGCCTACGAGCAGTACTTC
TRBV5-1	NA	NA	TRBJ2-1	CASSQVSAASYNEQFF	TGCGCCAGCAGCCAAGTCTCCGCGGCCTCCTACAATGAGCAGTTCTTC
TRBV15	once	TRBD1	TRBJ1-3	CATSRRQGLAGNTIYF	TGTGCCACCAGCAGACGACAGGGATTAGCTGGAAACACCATATATTTT
TRBV6-6	NA	TRBD1	TRBJ1-4	CASSYPGQADEKLFF	TGTGCCAGCAGTTACCCGGGACAGGCCGATGAAAAACTGTTTTTT
TRBV28	NA	TRBD1	TRBJ2-2	CASSSGGNTGELFF	TGTGCCAGCAGTTCAGGGGGGAACACCGGGGAGCTGTTTTTT
TRBV11-2	NA	NA	TRBJ2-3	CASSLDSAGVTDTQYF	TGTGCCAGCAGCTTAGATTCGGCAGGGGTCACAGATACGCAGTATTTT
TRBV7-8	NA	NA	TRBJ1-1	CASSPSGSTEAFF	TGTGCCAGCAGCCCTAGCGGGAGCACTGAAGCTTTCTTT
TRBV5-4	NA	TRBD2	TRBJ2-1	CASRPGLAGNNEQFF	TGTGCCAGCAGACCAGGACTAGCGGGAAACAATGAGCAGTTCTTC
TRBV11-2	NA	TRBD1	TRBJ2-3	CASSPGQGGSLSTDTQYF	TGTGCCAGCAGCCCAGGACAGGGGGGCTCTCTTAGCACAGATACGCAGTATTTT
TRBV6-6	NA	NA	TRBJ1-5	CASSQTGHNQPQHF	TGTGCCAGCAGTCAGACGGGACACAATCAGCCCCAGCATTTT
TRBV5-4	NA	NA	TRBJ1-1	CASSRAGDYMNTEAFF	TGTGCCAGCAGCCGGGCCGGGGATTACATGAACACTGAAGCTTTCTTT
TRBV11-2	NA	TRBD2	TRBJ2-7	CASSLEVGTSGDSYEQYF	TGTGCCAGCAGCTTAGAGGTAGGGACTAGCGGAGACTCCTACGAGCAGTACTTC
TRBV3-1/TRBV3-2	NA	TRBD2	TRBJ2-5	CASSQDNYGLAGSFEYQETQYF	TGTGCCAGCAGCCAAGATAATTACGGGCTAGCGGGAAGTTTTGAGTACCAAGAGACCCAGTACTTC
TRBV10-2	NA	TRBD2	TRBJ2-1	CASSRVGWRGSYNEQFF	TGCGCCAGCAGTAGGGTCGGATGGCGGGGGTCCTACAATGAGCAGTTCTTC
TRBV28	NA	TRBD2	TRBJ2-1	CASISSGLGTPRISRQFF	TGTGCCAGCATATCTAGCGGGTTGGGGACTCCACGGATCTCACGGCAGTTCTTC